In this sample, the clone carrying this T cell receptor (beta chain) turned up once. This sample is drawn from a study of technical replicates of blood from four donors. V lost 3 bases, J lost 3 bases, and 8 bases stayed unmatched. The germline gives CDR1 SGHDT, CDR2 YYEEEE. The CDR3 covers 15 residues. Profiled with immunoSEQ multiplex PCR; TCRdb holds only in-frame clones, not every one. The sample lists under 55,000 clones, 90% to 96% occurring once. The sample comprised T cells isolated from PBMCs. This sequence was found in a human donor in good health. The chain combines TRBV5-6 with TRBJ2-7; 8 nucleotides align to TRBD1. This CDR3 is CASSSPGQAHYEQYF. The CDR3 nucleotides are TGTGCCAGCAGCTCGCCGGGACAGGCGCACTACGAGCAGTACTTC.